This is a list of T cell receptor beta chains from one sample in a study of blood T cells in healthy people across ages. A single record per CDR3 protein comes from TCRdb applying MiXCR to the 5' RACE reads. The data hold about 780,000 distinct CDR3 sequences, with roughly 46% observed a single time. Sequencing used blood. These receptors came from a man of 80 years or more in good health. The CDR3 runs from the conserved cysteine through the conserved F or W. A D gene is named only where the DNA matches it firmly. Some rows mark clone size as missing; the rest say once, few, many or name a class of expanded clone.

v_gene	d_gene	j_gene	abundance	CDR3nt	CDR3aa
TRBV2	NA	TRBJ2-2	NA	TGTGCCAGCAGGCAAAGGGTAGTTAACACCGGGGAGCTGTTTTTT	CASRQRVVNTGELFF
TRBV7-3	TRBD1	TRBJ1-1	many	TGTGCCAGCCGACAGGGGCGGGCCACTGAAGCTTTCTTT	CASRQGRATEAFF
TRBV4-2	NA	TRBJ1-6	few	TGTGCCAGCAGCCAAGATGACAGGACAGTCTATAATTCACCCCTCCACTTT	CASSQDDRTVYNSPLHF
TRBV20-1	NA	TRBJ2-7	few	TGCAGTGCGGAGGACGCAACCTCCTACGAGCAGTACTTC	CSAEDATSYEQYF
TRBV2	NA	TRBJ1-2	few	TGTGCCAGCAGTGGAGAACCTTACAATGGCTACACCTTC	CASSGEPYNGYTF
TRBV20-1	NA	TRBJ2-2	NA	TGCAGTGCTCCCCCAAGCGGAACGAACACCGGGGAGCTGTTTTTT	CSAPPSGTNTGELFF
TRBV7-2	NA	TRBJ2-5	NA	TGTGCCAGCAGTTGGGGAAGGGAGACCCAGTACTTC	CASSWGRETQYF
TRBV14	NA	TRBJ2-7	NA	TGTGCCAGCGCGGAGGGAAGTTATTACGAGCAGTACTTC	CASAEGSYYEQYF
TRBV7-2	TRBD1	TRBJ2-5	once	TGTGCCAGCAGCCTACAAGGAAGACAGGGGGTCCAGACCCAGTACTTC	CASSLQGRQGVQTQYF
TRBV12-3/TRBV12-4	TRBD2	TRBJ2-7	few	TGTGCCAGCACCCGCGGACTAGCTACCTACGAGCAGTACTTC	CASTRGLATYEQYF
TRBV12-3/TRBV12-4	NA	TRBJ1-6	NA	TGTGCCAGCAGTTTAGGATTTCGGGACGGTTCACCCCTCCACTTT	CASSLGFRDGSPLHF
TRBV11-3	NA	TRBJ1-2	few	TGTGCCAGCAGCCAGAGGCCCGCAGGGTGGAACTATGGCTACACCTTC	CASSQRPAGWNYGYTF
TRBV7-2	NA	TRBJ2-1	NA	TGTGCCAGCAGCCTACGGGACAACTTCAATGAGCAGTTCTTC	CASSLRDNFNEQFF
TRBV6-6	NA	TRBJ2-7	NA	TGTGCCAGCATCGAAGGGGGAGGTACCTACGAGCAGTACTTC	CASIEGGGTYEQYF
TRBV18	NA	TRBJ2-1	NA	TGTGCCAGCTCTCCGAGCCAGAGCTCCTACAAGGAGCAGTTCTTC	CASSPSQSSYKEQFF
TRBV11-3	NA	TRBJ2-7	NA	TGTGCCAGCAGCCTCCACAGGAGCTCCTACGAGCAGTACTTC	CASSLHRSSYEQYF
TRBV9	NA	TRBJ1-4	NA	TGTGCCAGCAGCGTCGGGATTTCCACTGAAAAACTGTTTTTT	CASSVGISTEKLFF
TRBV3-1	NA	TRBJ2-7	NA	TGTGCCAGCAGCCAAGATGCAGCCTACGAGCAGTACTTC	CASSQDAAYEQYF
TRBV29-1	NA	TRBJ2-7	NA	TGCAGCGTGTCCCACGGGTCAATTTCCGAGCAGTACTTC	CSVSHGSISEQYF
TRBV5-1	NA	TRBJ2-5	once	TGCGCCAGCAGCTTGGCCCAGAACCAAGAGACCCAGTACTTC	CASSLAQNQETQYF
TRBV2	NA	TRBJ2-7	NA	TGTGCCAGCAGAGGGAAGGCGGGATACGAGCAGTACTTC	CASRGKAGYEQYF
TRBV27	TRBD1	TRBJ2-3	NA	TGTGCCAGCAGTCCACCCCCCGGGACAGGGGAAACAGATACGCAGTATTTT	CASSPPPGTGETDTQYF
TRBV7-8	NA	TRBJ2-7	few	TGTGCCAGCAGCATGACTAGCTACGAGCAGTACTTC	CASSMTSYEQYF
TRBV7-3	NA	TRBJ2-1	NA	TGTGCCAGCAGCCCCACCCCACAGGGTGGTGTGTTCTTC	CASSPTPQGGVFF
TRBV7-2	NA	TRBJ1-2	few	TGTGCCAGCAGCTTATCCCGCGACAGGAAGCCCCTAAACTATGGCTACACCTTC	CASSLSRDRKPLNYGYTF
TRBV2	NA	TRBJ2-7	NA	TGTGCCAGCGATCGTGACAGAGCCTACGAGCAGTACTTC	CASDRDRAYEQYF
TRBV20-1	NA	TRBJ2-5	few	TGCAGTGCGAGACACGGTCAAGAGACCCAGTACTTC	CSARHGQETQYF
TRBV7-2	TRBD2	TRBJ2-7	NA	TGTGCCAGCAGCGCCCCAACCGGGACTAGTATGCACGAGCAGTACTTC	CASSAPTGTSMHEQYF
TRBV29-1	TRBD1	TRBJ2-7	NA	TGCAGCGTTCAACCCCTCCGGGACAGGGCCTACGAGCAGTACTTC	CSVQPLRDRAYEQYF
TRBV7-3	NA	TRBJ1-1	few	TGTGCCAGCAGCTTAACAACAGGATCGAAGAACACTGAAGCTTTCTTT	CASSLTTGSKNTEAFF
TRBV29-1	NA	TRBJ1-2	NA	TGCAGCGTTACCGGGACTTCTCGTGACTATGGCTACACCTTC	CSVTGTSRDYGYTF
TRBV7-2	TRBD2	TRBJ2-1	NA	TGTGCCAGCAGCTTCCCGGGACTAGCGGGAGTGTCGAAGAGTGAGCAGTTCTTC	CASSFPGLAGVSKSEQFF
TRBV20-1	TRBD2	TRBJ2-5	NA	TGCAGTGCTTCCAGGGGGGAGTCTAGCGGGAGCCTCGAGACCCAGTACTTC	CSASRGESSGSLETQYF
TRBV3-1	NA	TRBJ2-5	NA	TGTGCCAGCAGCCAAGATCCAGCGCGGGGAGGGACCCAGTACTTC	CASSQDPARGGTQYF
TRBV6-2/TRBV6-3	NA	TRBJ2-1	few	TGTGCCAGCAGTTACCGACTACGGGATGAGCAGTTCTTC	CASSYRLRDEQFF
TRBV20-1	TRBD2	TRBJ2-6	NA	TGCAGTGCTAGAAAGCGGGGCTCTGGGGCCAACGTCCTGACTTTC	CSARKRGSGANVLTF
TRBV13	NA	TRBJ2-1	NA	TGTGCCAGCAGCTTAGGGACGGTCTACAATGAGCAGTTCTTC	CASSLGTVYNEQFF
TRBV12-3/TRBV12-4	TRBD1	TRBJ1-6	NA	TGTGCCAGCAGGGGGACAGGGGATTCACCCCTCCACTTT	CASRGTGDSPLHF
TRBV7-3	TRBD2	TRBJ2-7	NA	TGTGCCAGCAGCTTAATCGCTAGCGGAAACAATGAGCAGTACTTC	CASSLIASGNNEQYF
TRBV10-2	TRBD2	TRBJ2-1	NA	TGCGCCAGCACCAGCGGGAGGCCCGGTGAGCAGTTCTTC	CASTSGRPGEQFF
TRBV20-1	TRBD2	TRBJ2-7	NA	TGCAGTGCACAGCAATCGCTAGCGGGGTACAATGAGCAGTACTTC	CSAQQSLAGYNEQYF
TRBV27	TRBD2	TRBJ2-1	NA	TGTGCCAGCAGTCCCCGGGGTAGCGGGATTTGTAGCTCCTACAATGAGCAGTTCTTC	CASSPRGSGICSSYNEQFF